What follows describes a single TCR beta chain. The entry originates in a study of blood T cell repertoires in COVID-19. Using immunoSEQ multiplex PCR, the repertoire was profiled, and TCRdb retains in-frame clones only, with some absent. Among approximately 320,000 clones listed, about nine tenths were seen once. The V and J ends lost 10 bases and 2 bases respectively, with 22 bases between them. The CDR3 covers 16 residues. In germline, CDR1 is LNHDA, CDR2 SQIVND (reference sequence). The specimen sequenced was peripheral blood. V usage is TRBV19 and J usage is TRBJ2-3, with D tentatively TRBD2 (5 bases). This receptor was obtained from a woman aged 25 to 39 with COVID-19, enrolled during active disease. CDR3 sequence (DNA): TGTGCCACAACTACTCCGGGATACGCCTCCACAGATACGCAGTATTTT. Encoded protein: CATTTPGYASTDTQYF.